This passage covers 28 T cell receptor beta chains from one sample sequenced in a study of Tregs in tolerant kidney transplant recipients. TCRdb's table, derived via immunoSEQ multiplex PCR, lists solely in-frame clones and lacks some. Here the sample table reports 25,000 to 35,000 clones. The material sequenced was CD8+ T cells from blood, taken before the transplant. These receptors all stem from a human donor who received a combined kidney and bone marrow transplant.

As for this clone: Read sequence stops 3 residues before the CDR3 end, and the germline J gene provides the missing end. J is TRBJ1-1 and V is TRBV7-8; 9 positions match TRBD1. With 5 bases clipped from V and 0 bases from J, the junction kept 4 bases outside the gene matches. This CDR3 spans 15 amino acids. The V gene's germline CDR1 is SGHVS and CDR2 FQNEAQ. The CDR3 loop reads CASSTTGGVNTEAFF. Partial CDR3 DNA: TGTGCCAGCAGCACGACAGGGGGTGTGAACACTGAA.

Notes on this clone: The CDR3 goes on 3 residues after the read ends, and that part is filled in from the germline J gene. The V call is TRBV7-8, the J call TRBJ1-3, with D perhaps TRBD1 (5 bases). The germline gives CDR1 SGHVS, CDR2 FQNEAQ. Trimming left V 10 bases short and J 0 bases short, with 13 bases between. The CDR3 runs to 14 residues. The covered CDR3 bases are TGTGCCACAGCAGGGCCAATCTCTGGAAACACC. Its protein product is CATAGPISGNT. In full, the CDR3 reads CATAGPISGNTIYF.

Turning to this clone: The CDR3 extends 3 residues past the end of the read, so its final part is completed from the germline J gene. This chain links TRBV5-6 with TRBJ2-7; D ambiguous. Germline CDR1 SGHDT, CDR2 YYEEEE. The CDR3 sequence is 15 residues long. V was clipped by 2 bases and J by 3 bases, with 15 bases between them. CDR3 bases read: TGTGCCAGCAGCTTCAGTCCGAGGTCAAGCTACGAG. Its translation: CASSFSPRSSYE. The full CDR3 protein is CASSFSPRSSYEQYF.

On this clone itself: The CDR3 goes on 3 residues after the read ends, and that part is filled in from the germline J gene. The rearrangement joins TRBV5-4 to TRBJ2-7, with D possibly matching TRBD1 (6 bases). The CDR3 spans 14 residues. CDR1 and CDR2 from the germline V gene are SGHNT and YYREEE (reference sequence). V was shortened by 4 bases and J by 0 bases, with 11 bases between the two germline ends. CDR3 in amino acids: CASSAPGHSYEQYF. The sequenced part of the CDR3 DNA is TGTGCCAGCAGCGCTCCGGGACACTCCTACGAG.

Details on this clone: Sequencing ends 3 residues short of the CDR3 end; the germline J gene provides the rest. The genes are TRBV7-8 and TRBJ1-1; D unresolved. Trimming removed 6 bases from V and 2 bases from J, with 16 bases in between. The CDR3 runs 15 residues. Germline CDR1 SGHVS, CDR2 FQNEAQ. The CDR3 spells CASSPLVGVNTEAFF. The sequenced part of the CDR3 DNA is TGTGCCAGCAGTCCTCTAGTCGGGGTCAACACTGAA.

Concerning this clone: The DNA ends 3 residues before the CDR3 does, and the rest of the CDR3 is filled in from the germline J gene. This sequence joins TRBV5-6 and TRBJ1-2, with 12 positions matching TRBD1. Germline values: CDR1 SGHDT, CDR2 YYEEEE. V lost 0 bases and J lost 6; bases outside the gene matches: 3. The CDR3 is made up of 15 amino acids. Here the CDR3 reads CASSLAGTGGDGYTF. CDR3 DNA, as far as it was read: TGTGCCAGCAGCTTGGCCGGGACAGGGGGCGATGGC. The full variable domain, rest sourced from reference TRBV5-6 and TRBJ1-2, is DAGVTQSPTHLIKTRGQQVTLRCSPKSGHDTVSWYQQALGQGPQFIFQYYEEEERQRGNFPDRFSGHQFPNYSSELNVNALLLGDSALYLCASSLAGTGGDGYTFGSGTRLTVV.

With regard to this clone: The read is 3 residues too short to cover the CDR3 end, so that end is filled in from the germline J gene. The rearrangement uses TRBV6-1 and TRBJ1-6; a weak D match, TRBD1 (5 bases). The germline CDR1 and CDR2 sequences are MNHNS and SASEGT. The CDR3 has 15 amino acids. Trimming took off 4 bases at V and 5 bases at J, with 12 bases between the two ends. CDR3 sequence: CASSARVGDNSPLHF. Partial CDR3 DNA: TGTGCCAGCAGTGCCAGGGTTGGTGATAATTCACCC.

Turning to this clone: The CDR3 end is not reached by the read, which stops 3 residues before it; the germline J gene fills it in. The chain links TRBV5-1 to TRBJ1-2; D might be TRBD1 (6 bases). Per the germline V gene, CDR1 is SGHRS and CDR2 is YFSETQ. V shed 0 bases and J shed 6 bases, with 12 bases lying between them. The CDR3 contains 14 residues. The covered CDR3 bases are TGCGCCAGCAGCTTGGGGCAGGGGAGGGATGGC. It yields the protein CASSLGQGRDG. The full CDR3 protein is CASSLGQGRDGYTF.

Comments on this clone: Read sequence stops 3 residues before the CDR3 end, and the germline J gene provides the missing end. The chain uses TRBV5-6 and TRBJ2-7, with D maybe TRBD1 (6 bases). Deletions cut 2 bases from V and 4 bases from J, with 13 bases between. Germline assignment: CDR1 SGHDT and CDR2 YYEEEE. The CDR3 loop spans 14 amino acids. CDR3 loop: CASSFRTAKYEQYF. The covered CDR3 bases are TGTGCCAGCAGCTTCAGGACAGCGAAATACGAG.

Comments on this clone: The read stops 3 residues short of the end of the CDR3; the missing end is completed from the germline J gene. The chain joins TRBV7-6 to TRBJ2-3, with 10 bases aligning to TRBD1. The CDR3 is 15 amino acids. V trimming: 3 bases; J trimming: 2 bases; junction bases outside the gene matches: 2. Germline values: CDR1 SGHVS, CDR2 FNYEAQ. CDR3 DNA, as far as it was read: TGTGCCAGCAGCTTCGGGACAGGGGTCACAGATACG. It codes for CASSFGTGVTDT. The full CDR3 is CASSFGTGVTDTQYF.

As to this clone: The read terminates 3 residues ahead of where the CDR3 ends, so the germline J gene completes it. The rearrangement joins TRBV5-1 to TRBJ2-2; a weak D match, TRBD2 (5 bases). The CDR3 is made up of 14 amino acids. The germline gives CDR1 SGHRS, CDR2 YFSETQ. Trimming cost V 3 bases and J 5 bases, with 11 bases left between them. Here the CDR3 reads CASSSSSGTGELFF. The part of the CDR3 DNA that was read is TGCGCCAGCAGCTCTAGCTCGGGTACCGGGGAG.

As for this clone: Distinct nucleotide sequences in the sample also encode this CDR3. CDR3 bases read: TGCGCCAGCAGCTTAGGTGGGAACACTGAA. Translating it yields CASSLGGNTE. The complete CDR3 protein is CASSLGGNTEAFF. This chain joins TRBV5-1 and TRBJ1-1; D gene unclear. The CDR3 extends 3 residues past the end of the read, so its final part is completed from the germline J gene. The V gene lost 2 bases and the J gene lost 1 base, with 6 bases spanning the gap. The CDR3 length is 13 residues. Germline CDR1 reads SGHRS; CDR2 reads YFSETQ.

Worth noting for this clone: The read halts 3 residues ahead of the CDR3 end, with the missing end drawn from the germline J gene. This chain uses TRBV19 with TRBJ1-1; D might be TRBD1 (5 bases). Germline V CDR1 and CDR2: LNHDA, SQIVND (reference sequence). The V gene lost 6 bases and the J gene lost 5 bases, with 10 bases spanning the gap. The CDR3 has 12 amino acids. The DNA read from the CDR3 is TGTGCCAGTAGAGTGGGGGGGACTGAA. Amino acids: CASRVGGTE. The CDR3 reads in full as CASRVGGTEAFF.

In regard to this clone: The CDR3 end lies 3 residues beyond the end of the read and is filled in from the germline J gene. J is TRBJ2-2 and V is TRBV7-6, with TRBD2 matching over 9 bases. Per the germline V gene, CDR1 is SGHVS and CDR2 is FNYEAQ. The CDR3 loop spans 12 amino acids. Trimming at V came to 8 bases and at J to 5 bases, leaving 0 bases not matched to a gene. The CDR3 sequence is CASLAGTGELFF. CDR3 DNA (partial): TGTGCCAGCCTAGCGGGGACCGGGGAG.

Comment on this clone: The read halts 3 residues ahead of the CDR3 end, with the missing end drawn from the germline J gene. This chain connects TRBV7-9 to TRBJ1-1; tentatively, D is TRBD1 (5 bases). Germline lookup yields CDR1 SEHNR and CDR2 FQNEAQ (reference sequence). The CDR3 runs to 12 residues. The CDR3 sequence: CASSYESSGAFF. The part of the CDR3 DNA that was read is TGTGCCAGCAGCTACGAGAGTTCAGGG.

On this clone itself: The junction does not match germline at one end; this may be a read error. The read halts 3 residues ahead of the CDR3 end, with the missing end drawn from the germline J gene. The genes are TRBV2 and TRBJ1-1; D is possibly TRBD1 (6 bases). This CDR3 region has 13 residues. CDR1 is SNHLY, CDR2 FYNNEI, per germline. CDR3 protein: CASSEGTNTEAFF. Partial CDR3 DNA: TGTGCCAGCAGCGAAGGGACAAACACTGAA. The full variable domain, rest sourced from reference TRBV2 and TRBJ1-1, is EPEVTQTPSHQVTQMGQEVILRCVPISNHLYFYWYRQILGQKVEFLVSFYNNEISEKSEIFDDQFSVERPDGSNFTLKIRSTKLEDSAMYFCASSEGTNTEAFFGQGTRLTVV.

A note on this clone: The read comes to an end 3 residues before the CDR3 does, leaving the germline J gene to fill in the end. The rearrangement uses TRBV19 and TRBJ2-7, with TRBD2 as a possible D gene (6 bases). The CDR3 is 16 residues long. Germline V gene lookup returns CDR1 LNHDA and CDR2 SQIVND (reference sequence). Trimming stripped 2 bases from V and 1 base from J, with 15 bases between. CDR3: CASSISDGGGSYEQYF. CDR3 bases read: TGTGCCAGTAGTATATCCGACGGGGGAGGATCCTACGAG.

A note on this clone: The read comes to an end 3 residues before the CDR3 does, leaving the germline J gene to fill in the end. The chain combines TRBV13 with TRBJ1-2; possible D gene TRBD1, 5 bases. V was clipped by 2 bases and J by 4 bases, with 11 bases between them. Germline V gene data show CDR1 as PRHDT and CDR2 as FYEKMQ (reference sequence). The CDR3 length is 14 residues. The sequenced part of the CDR3 DNA is TGTGCCAGCAGCTTAATAGGGGCCACCTATGGC. Encoded protein: CASSLIGATYG. The complete CDR3 sequence is CASSLIGATYGYTF.

With regard to this clone: The read ends 3 residues shy of where the CDR3 ends; the end is completed using the germline J gene. The chain recombines TRBV20-1 with TRBJ2-2; 10 positions match TRBD2. With V trimmed by 0 bases and J by 2 bases, 3 bases remained unmatched. Germline V gene sequence: CDR1 DFQATT, CDR2 SNEGSKA (reference sequence). The CDR3 extends over 16 amino acids. The part of the CDR3 DNA that was read is TGCAGTGCTAGAGATGGGACTAGCGAAAACACCGGGGAG. It yields the protein CSARDGTSENTGE. The full CDR3 sequence reads CSARDGTSENTGELFF.

Of note for this clone: The read halts 3 residues ahead of the CDR3 end, with the missing end drawn from the germline J gene. The V and J genes are TRBV30 and TRBJ2-2, with D possibly being TRBD2 (6 bases). V shed 2 bases and J shed 4 bases, with 14 bases lying between them. This CDR3 is built from 15 residues. Germline V gene data show CDR1 as GTSNPN and CDR2 as SVGIG (reference sequence). The CDR3 bases that were read are TGTGCCTGGAGTCTGAGGGCGGGGAGCACCGGGGAG. It yields the protein CAWSLRAGSTGE. The whole CDR3 is CAWSLRAGSTGELFF.

A word on this clone: The read ends 3 residues shy of where the CDR3 ends; the end is completed using the germline J gene. This sample also contains other DNA sequences that code for the same CDR3. V usage is TRBV7-9 and J usage is TRBJ1-1; D may be TRBD1 (6 bases). Trimming stripped 3 bases from V and 6 bases from J, with 14 bases between. The CDR3 totals 14 residues. Germline CDR1 is SEHNR and CDR2 is FQNEAQ (reference sequence). CDR3 in amino acids: CASSLGGGLPEAFF. CDR3 bases read: TGTGCCAGCAGCTTGGGCGGGGGGCTGCCTGAA.

As to this clone: Read sequence stops 3 residues before the CDR3 end, and the germline J gene provides the missing end. V usage is TRBV2 and J usage is TRBJ1-3; D not certain. This CDR3 is 14 amino acids long. CDR1 is SNHLY and CDR2 is FYNNEI in the germline V gene. Trimming took off 3 bases at V and 1 base at J, with 7 bases between the two ends. The part of the CDR3 DNA that was read is TGTGCCAGCAGTGAGTCTCAGTCTGGAAACACC. This sequence encodes CASSESQSGNT. The complete CDR3 reads CASSESQSGNTIYF.

To note about this clone: Read sequence stops 3 residues before the CDR3 end, and the germline J gene provides the missing end. The chain is built from TRBV7-7 and TRBJ2-7; 10 nucleotides line up with TRBD2. After removal of 5 bases from V and 4 bases from J, the junction contained 5 bases not matched to a gene. There are 14 residues in the CDR3. Germline values: CDR1 SSHAT, CDR2 FNYEAQ (reference sequence). The sequenced part of the CDR3 DNA is TGTGCCAGCAGCCCAGAAGCGGGAGGGTACGAG. Translating it yields CASSPEAGGYE. The full CDR3 protein reads CASSPEAGGYEQYF.

Concerning this clone: The read ends 3 residues shy of where the CDR3 ends; the end is completed using the germline J gene. The V call is TRBV6-2 or TRBV6-3, the J call TRBJ2-5; TRBD2 matches 8 bases. V lost 2 bases and J lost 4; bases outside the gene matches: 3. The CDR3 totals 14 residues. Germline CDR1 MNHEY, CDR2 SVGEGT. Partial CDR3 DNA: TGTGCCAGCAGTTACATGGCGGGGGGAGAGACC. Its protein product is CASSYMAGGET. The CDR3 in its entirety is CASSYMAGGETQYF.

As to this clone: The read stops 3 residues short of the end of the CDR3; the missing end is completed from the germline J gene. Other DNA sequences in the sample encode the same CDR3. The V and J genes are TRBV18 and TRBJ2-7; 7 nucleotides line up with TRBD1. CDR1 is KGHSH and CDR2 is LQKENI in the germline V gene. The J segment lost 0 bases and the V segment lost 6 bases, leaving 11 bases of the junction unmatched. The CDR3 runs 16 residues. CDR3 DNA (partial): TGTGCCAGCTCCCCCGCCGACAGGGAGCACTCCTACGAG. This gives the protein CASSPADREHSYE. The CDR3 as a whole reads CASSPADREHSYEQYF.

As to this clone: Sequencing ends 3 residues short of the CDR3 end; the germline J gene provides the rest. The chain uses TRBV19 and TRBJ1-1, with D possibly being TRBD1 (5 bases). Trimming stripped 9 bases from V and 5 bases from J, with 13 bases between. The germline V gene encodes CDR1 LNHDA and CDR2 SQIVND (reference sequence). The CDR3 has 12 amino acids. The CDR3 here is CASRDLGTEAFF. The covered CDR3 bases are TGTGCCAGCAGGGATTTGGGAACTGAA.

Note on this clone: Read data end 3 residues before the CDR3 end; the end is taken from the germline J gene. The chain joins TRBV18 to TRBJ1-1; TRBD1 is a possible D gene (5 bases). V was cut by 2 bases and J by 1 base, with 11 bases left in between. Germline V lookup: CDR1 KGHSH, CDR2 LQKENI. The CDR3 has 15 residues. The CDR3 DNA, read in part, is TGTGCCAGCTCACCAGGGCTGGGGGGGAACACTGAA. It is translated as CASSPGLGGNTE. The entire CDR3 protein is CASSPGLGGNTEAFF.

CDR3 region: CSVGSSEETQYF. The sequenced part of the CDR3 DNA is TGCAGCGTTGGAAGTAGCGAAGAGACC. This chain connects TRBV29-1 to TRBJ2-5, with a weak D call TRBD2 (5 bases). From the germline J gene comes the end of the CDR3, since the read stops 3 residues before it. CDR1 is SQVTM, CDR2 ANQGSEA, per germline. V gave up 4 bases and J gave up 3 bases, with 9 bases separating them. This CDR3 region has 12 residues.